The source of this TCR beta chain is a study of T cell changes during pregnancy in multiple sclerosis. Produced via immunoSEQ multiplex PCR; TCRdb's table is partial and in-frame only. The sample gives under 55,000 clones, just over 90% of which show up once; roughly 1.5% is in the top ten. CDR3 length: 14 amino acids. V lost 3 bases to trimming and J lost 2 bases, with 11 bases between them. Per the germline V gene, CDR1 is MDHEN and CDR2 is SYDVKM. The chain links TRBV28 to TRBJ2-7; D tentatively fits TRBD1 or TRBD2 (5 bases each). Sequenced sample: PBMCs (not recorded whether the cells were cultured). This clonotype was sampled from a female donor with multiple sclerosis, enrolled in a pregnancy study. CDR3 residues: CASSFPGTTYEQYF. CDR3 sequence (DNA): TGTGCCAGCAGTTTCCCCGGGACGACCTACGAGCAGTACTTC.